This passage covers 20 T cell receptor beta chains from one sample sequenced in a study of shared clonotypes between healthy human individuals. Profiled with immunoSEQ multiplex PCR; TCRdb holds only in-frame clones, not every one. The table includes 2 million to 3 million clones, more than 90% detected once. The sequencing input was naive CD4+ T cells sorted from blood. Specified subset: CD45RA+ positively selected. All receptors derive from a young man in good health.

Worth noting for this clone: This sample also contains other DNA sequences that code for the same CDR3. The gene calls are TRBV5-1 and TRBJ2-2, with D maybe TRBD1 (6 bases). Trimming stripped 1 base from V and 0 bases from J, with 7 bases between. The length of the CDR3 is 15 residues. Germline CDR1 is SGHRS and CDR2 is YFSETQ. The CDR3 DNA reads as TGCGCCAGCAGCTTGACAGGGTCGAACACCGGGGAGCTGTTTTTT. Protein product: CASSLTGSNTGELFF.

This chain uses TRBV9 with TRBJ2-3; D is ambiguous. The V gene lost 0 bases and the J gene lost 2 bases, with 10 bases spanning the gap. The CDR3 consists of 15 residues. In germline, CDR1 is SGDLS, CDR2 YYNGEE. The CDR3 DNA is TGTGCCAGCAGCGTAGTAGCCGGAATCACAGATACGCAGTATTTT. It yields the protein CASSVVAGITDTQYF.

This chain connects TRBV6-6 to TRBJ2-1; TRBD2 matches at 9 bases. The V segment lost 6 bases and the J segment 8 bases; nucleotides outside the gene matches: 8. The CDR3 contains 14 residues. Germline V gives CDR1 MNHNY, CDR2 SVGAGI (reference sequence). As DNA, the CDR3 is TGTGCCAGCAGCCGGAGCGGGGGGATAGATGAGCAGTTCTTC. Residues: CASSRSGGIDEQFF.

Worth noting for this clone: The same CDR3 also results from other DNA sequences found in this sample. CDR3 protein: CASSNGQGYEQYF. In DNA, the CDR3 is TGCGCCAGCAGTAATGGACAGGGGTACGAGCAGTACTTC. The chain couples TRBV5-1 to TRBJ2-7; 9 bases map to TRBD1. The germline CDR1 and CDR2 sequences are SGHRS and YFSETQ. J gave up 4 bases and V 5 bases, and 4 bases lay outside the gene matches. This CDR3 region has 13 residues. Together with reference TRBV5-1 and TRBJ2-7, the CDR3 gives the full variable domain: KAGVTQTPRYLIKTRGQQVTLSCSPISGHRSVSWYQQTPGQGLQFLFEYFSETQRNKGNFPGRFSGRQFSNSRSEMNVSTLELGDSALYLCASSNGQGYEQYFGPGTRLTVT.

The chain uses TRBV9 and TRBJ2-7, with a weak D call TRBD2 (5 bases). Per the germline V gene, CDR1 is SGDLS and CDR2 is YYNGEE. Trimming shortened V by 0 bases and J by 6 bases, and 16 bases separated the two germline ends. The CDR3 loop spans 15 amino acids. CDR3 amino acids: CASSVEGGLTAEQYF. The CDR3 bases are TGTGCCAGCAGCGTAGAGGGCGGGTTAACGGCCGAGCAGTACTTC.

CDR3 residues: CASGHRGLGAYEQYF. CDR3 nucleotide sequence: TGTGCCAGCGGGCACAGGGGACTAGGTGCCTACGAGCAGTACTTC. This chain links TRBV6-5 with TRBJ2-7; a weak D match, TRBD2 (8 bases). CDR1 and CDR2 (germline): MNHEY, SVGAGI. The V and J ends lost 8 bases and 2 bases respectively, with 19 bases between them. The CDR3 sequence is 15 residues long.

This chain links TRBV9 with TRBJ2-3; 12 nucleotides align to TRBD2. V shed 2 bases and J 2 bases; nucleotides not matched to a gene: 9. Germline CDR1 reads SGDLS; CDR2 reads YYNGEE. This CDR3 spans 18 amino acids. CDR3 sequence reads: CASSVYLAGGPVTDTQYF. The CDR3 region has the DNA TGTGCCAGCAGCGTGTACCTAGCGGGAGGGCCCGTCACAGATACGCAGTATTTT. Filled out from reference TRBV9 and TRBJ2-3, the complete variable domain reads DSGVTQTPKHLITATGQRVTLRCSPRSGDLSVYWYQQSLDQGLQFLIQYYNGEERAKGNILERFSAQQFPDLHSELNLSSLELGDSALYFCASSVYLAGGPVTDTQYFGPGTRLTVL.

A remark on this clone: The sample contains more than one DNA sequence encoding this CDR3. The chain carries TRBV6-5 and TRBJ1-2; D gene unclear. This CDR3 is 15 amino acids long. The germline V and J ends were trimmed by 0 bases and 0 bases, with 8 bases remaining between them. Per the germline V gene, CDR1 is MNHEY and CDR2 is SVGAGI. CDR3 coding DNA: TGTGCCAGCAGTTACTCGGCAGTCTCTAACTATGGCTACACCTTC. Translated, it gives CASSYSAVSNYGYTF.

The CDR3: CASKPHITGNTEAFF. As DNA, the CDR3 is TGTGCCAGCAAACCCCACATCACAGGGAACACTGAAGCTTTCTTT. This rearrangement joins TRBV7-2 to TRBJ1-1, with a possible D match to TRBD1 (5 bases). With 7 bases removed from V and 1 base from J, the gap between germline ends came to 16 bases. The CDR3 runs 15 residues. The germline V gene has CDR1 SGHTA and CDR2 FQGNSA. Full variable domain (rest looked up from reference TRBV7-2 and TRBJ1-1): GAGVSQSPSNKVTEKGKDVELRCDPISGHTALYWYRQSLGQGLEFLIYFQGNSAPDKSGLPSDRFSAERTGGSVSTLTIQRTQQEDSAVYLCASKPHITGNTEAFFGQGTRLTVV.

A remark on this clone: Other DNA sequences from this sample encode an identical CDR3 as well. The chain combines TRBV7-9 with TRBJ2-1, with a weak D call TRBD2 (6 bases). CDR3 length equals 15 residues. Germline V CDR1 and CDR2: SEHNR, FQNEAQ (reference sequence). Between the trimmed V and J ends, which lost 1 base and 1 base, there was a span of 8 bases. The CDR3 loop is CASSLVGGSYNEQFF. The DNA for the CDR3 is TGTGCCAGCAGCTTAGTTGGGGGGTCCTACAATGAGCAGTTCTTC.

This rearrangement joins TRBV20-1 to TRBJ2-7; D is perhaps TRBD1 (5 bases). Deletions cut 6 bases from V and 6 bases from J, with 12 bases between. Germline-derived CDR1 and CDR2 are DFQATT and SNEGSKA (reference sequence). CDR3 length: 11 residues. CDR3: CSAAQGPEQYF. The CDR3 DNA reads TGCAGTGCCGCCCAGGGTCCCGAGCAGTACTTC.

V and J are TRBV28 and TRBJ2-7; D uncertain. Germline V gives CDR1 MDHEN, CDR2 SYDVKM. Trimming left V 6 bases short and J 0 bases short, with 15 bases between. CDR3 length: 15 residues. CDR3: CASSRTSSVSYEQYF. CDR3 sequence (DNA): TGTGCCAGCAGCCGGACGTCTTCCGTCTCCTACGAGCAGTACTTC. Combining the CDR3 with reference TRBV28 and TRBJ2-7 gives the whole variable domain DVKVTQSSRYLVKRTGEKVFLECVQDMDHENMFWYRQDPGLGLRLIYFSYDVKMKEKGDIPEGYSVSREKKERFSLILESASTNQTSMYLCASSRTSSVSYEQYFGPGTRLTVT.

As to this clone: Other nucleotide sequences from this sample produce the same CDR3. The rearrangement joins TRBV2 to TRBJ1-2; D perhaps matches TRBD1 (5 bases). V lost 8 bases, J lost 2 bases, and 9 bases lay in between. CDR3 length equals 12 residues. Germline CDR1 SNHLY, CDR2 FYNNEI. The CDR3 region is CASRGENYGYTF. CDR3 nucleotides: TGTGCCAGCCGGGGGGAGAACTATGGCTACACCTTC.

This chain links TRBV18 with TRBJ1-3; 7 nucleotides match TRBD1. The length of the CDR3 is 15 residues. V lost 2 bases to trimming and J lost 4 bases; unmatched junction nucleotides: 5. Germline CDR1 KGHSH, CDR2 LQKENI. The CDR3 bases are TGTGCCAGCTCACCAGGCTTGACAGGGGGAAACACCATATATTTT. Amino acids: CASSPGLTGGNTIYF.

The chain has TRBV4-3 and TRBJ2-7, with D unclear. This CDR3 comprises 14 residues. The germline V and J ends were trimmed by 5 bases and 0 bases, with 11 bases remaining between them. Germline CDR1 and CDR2: LGHNA and YSLEER. The CDR3 nucleotides read TGCGCCAGCAGCTACACTAAGAGCTCCTACGAGCAGTACTTC. Its protein is CASSYTKSSYEQYF.

V usage is TRBV12-5 and J usage is TRBJ2-7; D is uncertain. The germline V and J ends were trimmed by 1 base and 5 bases, with 9 bases remaining between them. The CDR3 sequence is 13 residues long. The germline V gene has CDR1 LGHNT and CDR2 FRNRAP. Here the CDR3 reads CASGLGYADEQYF. The DNA for the CDR3 is TGTGCTAGTGGTTTGGGCTACGCGGACGAGCAGTACTTC.

As for this clone: This specimen includes other DNA sequences encoding the same CDR3. This chain links TRBV27 with TRBJ2-7; D remains unclear. Trimming pared 4 bases from V and 4 bases from J, leaving 5 bases between. The germline gives CDR1 MNHEY, CDR2 SMNVEV (reference sequence). The CDR3 runs 11 residues. The CDR3, as DNA: TGTGCCAGCAGTTCAGGTTACGAGCAGTACTTC. As protein: CASSSGYEQYF.

The V call is TRBV28, the J call TRBJ1-2; D ambiguous. The CDR3 consists of 11 residues. Germline V gene lookup returns CDR1 MDHEN and CDR2 SYDVKM. Trimming removed 3 bases from V and 8 bases from J, with 7 bases in between. Here the CDR3 reads CASSFSTGYTF. CDR3 DNA: TGTGCCAGCAGTTTTTCAACAGGCTACACCTTC.

The chain couples TRBV7-2 to TRBJ2-7; 11 bases map to TRBD2. V was pared by 5 bases and J by 3 bases, with 12 bases of the junction left unmatched. The CDR3 extends over 17 amino acids. The germline V gene encodes CDR1 SGHTA and CDR2 FQGNSA. The CDR3 loop is CASSRTGTSGAYYEQYF. The CDR3 nucleotides read TGTGCCAGCAGCCGCACCGGGACTAGCGGAGCATACTACGAGCAGTACTTC.

The CDR3 region is CASGGQAPYEQFF. DNA for the CDR3: TGTGCCAGCGGGGGACAGGCGCCATATGAGCAGTTCTTC. The gene calls are TRBV28 and TRBJ2-1; the match to TRBD1 covers 8 bases. The germline V gene has CDR1 MDHEN and CDR2 SYDVKM. With 8 bases clipped from V and 8 bases from J, the junction kept 8 bases outside the gene matches. The CDR3 runs to 13 residues.